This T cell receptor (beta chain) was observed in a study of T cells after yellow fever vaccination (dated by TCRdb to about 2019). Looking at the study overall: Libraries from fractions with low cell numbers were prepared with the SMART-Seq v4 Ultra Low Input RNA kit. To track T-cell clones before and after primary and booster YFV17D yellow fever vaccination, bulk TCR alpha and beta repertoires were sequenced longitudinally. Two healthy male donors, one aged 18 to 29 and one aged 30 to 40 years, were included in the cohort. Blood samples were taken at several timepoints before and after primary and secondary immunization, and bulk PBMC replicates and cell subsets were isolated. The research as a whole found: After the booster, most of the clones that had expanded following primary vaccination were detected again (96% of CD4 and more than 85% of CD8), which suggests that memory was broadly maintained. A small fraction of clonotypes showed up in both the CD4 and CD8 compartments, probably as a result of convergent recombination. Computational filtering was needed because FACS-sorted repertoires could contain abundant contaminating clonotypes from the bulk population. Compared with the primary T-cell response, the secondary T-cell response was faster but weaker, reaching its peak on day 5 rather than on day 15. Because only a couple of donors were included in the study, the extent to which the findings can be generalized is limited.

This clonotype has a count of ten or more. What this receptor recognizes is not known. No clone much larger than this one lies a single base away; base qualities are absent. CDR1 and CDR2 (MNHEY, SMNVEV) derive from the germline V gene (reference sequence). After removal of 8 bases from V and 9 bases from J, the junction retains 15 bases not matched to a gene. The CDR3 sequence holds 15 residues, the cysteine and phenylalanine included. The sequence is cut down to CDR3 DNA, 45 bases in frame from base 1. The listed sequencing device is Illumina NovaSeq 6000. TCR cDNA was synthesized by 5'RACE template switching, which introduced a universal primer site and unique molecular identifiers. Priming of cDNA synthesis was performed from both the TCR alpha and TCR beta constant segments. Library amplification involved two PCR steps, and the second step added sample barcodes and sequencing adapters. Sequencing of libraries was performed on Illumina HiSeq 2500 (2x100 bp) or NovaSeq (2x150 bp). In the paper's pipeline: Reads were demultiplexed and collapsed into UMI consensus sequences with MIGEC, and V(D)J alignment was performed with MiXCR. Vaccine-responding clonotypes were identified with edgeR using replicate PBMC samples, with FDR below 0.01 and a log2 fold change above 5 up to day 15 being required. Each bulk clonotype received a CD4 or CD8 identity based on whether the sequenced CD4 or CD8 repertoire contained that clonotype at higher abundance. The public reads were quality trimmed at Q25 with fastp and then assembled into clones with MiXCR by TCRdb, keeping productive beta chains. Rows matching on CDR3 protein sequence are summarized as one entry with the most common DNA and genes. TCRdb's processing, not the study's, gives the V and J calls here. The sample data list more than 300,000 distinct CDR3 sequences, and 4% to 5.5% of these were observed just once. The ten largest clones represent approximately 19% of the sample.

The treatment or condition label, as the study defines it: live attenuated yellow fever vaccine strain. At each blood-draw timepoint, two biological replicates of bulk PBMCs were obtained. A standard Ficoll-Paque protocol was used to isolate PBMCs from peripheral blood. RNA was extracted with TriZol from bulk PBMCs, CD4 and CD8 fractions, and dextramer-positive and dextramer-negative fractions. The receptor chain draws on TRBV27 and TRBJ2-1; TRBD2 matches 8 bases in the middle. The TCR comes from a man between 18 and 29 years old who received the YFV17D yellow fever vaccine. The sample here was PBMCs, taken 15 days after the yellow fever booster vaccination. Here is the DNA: TGTGCCAGCGGAATGACGGGGGGGTGGTTATCTGAGCAGTTCTTC. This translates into CASGMTGGWLSEQFF.